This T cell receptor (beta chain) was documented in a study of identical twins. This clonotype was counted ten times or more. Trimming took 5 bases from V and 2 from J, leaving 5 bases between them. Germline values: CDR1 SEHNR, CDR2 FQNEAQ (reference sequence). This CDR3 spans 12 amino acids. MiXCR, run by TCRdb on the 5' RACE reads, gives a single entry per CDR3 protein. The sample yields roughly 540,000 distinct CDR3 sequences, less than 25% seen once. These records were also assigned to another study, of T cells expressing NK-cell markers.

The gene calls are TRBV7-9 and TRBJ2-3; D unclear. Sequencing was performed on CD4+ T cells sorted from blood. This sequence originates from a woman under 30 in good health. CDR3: CASSQATDTQYF. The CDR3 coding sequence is TGTGCCAGCAGCCAAGCCACAGATACGCAGTATTTT.